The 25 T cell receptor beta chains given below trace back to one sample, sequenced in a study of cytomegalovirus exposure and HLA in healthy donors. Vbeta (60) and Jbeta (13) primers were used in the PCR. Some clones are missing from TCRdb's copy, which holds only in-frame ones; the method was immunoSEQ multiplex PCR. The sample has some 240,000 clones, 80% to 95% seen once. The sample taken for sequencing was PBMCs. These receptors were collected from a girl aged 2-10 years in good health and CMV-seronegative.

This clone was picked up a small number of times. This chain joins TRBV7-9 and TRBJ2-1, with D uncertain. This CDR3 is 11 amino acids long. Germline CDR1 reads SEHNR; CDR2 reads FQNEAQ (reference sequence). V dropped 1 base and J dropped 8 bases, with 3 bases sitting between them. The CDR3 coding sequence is TGTGCCAGCAGCTTAGGGCATGAGCAGTTCTTC. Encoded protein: CASSLGHEQFF.

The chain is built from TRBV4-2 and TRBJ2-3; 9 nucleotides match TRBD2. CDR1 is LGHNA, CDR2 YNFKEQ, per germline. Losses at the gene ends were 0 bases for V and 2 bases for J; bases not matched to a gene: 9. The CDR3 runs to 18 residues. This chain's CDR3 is CASSQELTTSGVTDTQYF. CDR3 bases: TGTGCCAGCAGCCAAGAACTGACGACTAGCGGCGTCACAGATACGCAGTATTTT.

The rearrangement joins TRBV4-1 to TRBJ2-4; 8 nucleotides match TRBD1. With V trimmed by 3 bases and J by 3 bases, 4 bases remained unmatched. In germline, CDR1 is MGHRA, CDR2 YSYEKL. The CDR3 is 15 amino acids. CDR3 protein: CASSHADRDKNIQYF. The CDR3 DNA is TGCGCCAGCAGCCATGCGGACAGGGACAAAAACATTCAGTACTTC.

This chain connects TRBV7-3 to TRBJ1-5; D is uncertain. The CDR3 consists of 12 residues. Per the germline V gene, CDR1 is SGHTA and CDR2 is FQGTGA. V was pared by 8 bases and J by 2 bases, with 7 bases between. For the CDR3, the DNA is TGTGCCAGCGGTAGAGGCAATCAGCCCCAGCATTTT. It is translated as CASGRGNQPQHF.

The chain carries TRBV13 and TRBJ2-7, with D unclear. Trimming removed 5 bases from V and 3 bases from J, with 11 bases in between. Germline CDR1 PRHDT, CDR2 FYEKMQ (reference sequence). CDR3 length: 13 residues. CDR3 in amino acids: CASSPEASYEQYF. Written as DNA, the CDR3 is TGTGCCAGCAGCCCAGAGGCCAGCTACGAGCAGTACTTC.

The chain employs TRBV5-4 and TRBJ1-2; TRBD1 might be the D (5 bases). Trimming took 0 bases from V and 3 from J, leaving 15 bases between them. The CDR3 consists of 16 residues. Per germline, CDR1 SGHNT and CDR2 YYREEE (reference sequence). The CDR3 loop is CASSLGAGGVDYGYTF. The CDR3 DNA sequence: TGTGCCAGCAGCTTGGGGGCCGGGGGAGTTGACTATGGCTACACCTTC.

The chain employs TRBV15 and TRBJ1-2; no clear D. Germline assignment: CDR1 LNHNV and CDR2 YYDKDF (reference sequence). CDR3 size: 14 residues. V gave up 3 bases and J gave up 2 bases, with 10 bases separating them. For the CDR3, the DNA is TGTGCCACCAGCAGGCCGGGGATCAACTATGGCTACACCTTC. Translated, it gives CATSRPGINYGYTF.

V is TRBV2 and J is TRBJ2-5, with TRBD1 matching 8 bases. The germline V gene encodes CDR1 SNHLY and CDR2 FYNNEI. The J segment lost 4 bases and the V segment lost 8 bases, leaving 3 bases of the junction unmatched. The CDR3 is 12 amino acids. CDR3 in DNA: TGTGCCAGCGGACAGGGCGGAGAGACCCAGTACTTC. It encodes CASGQGGETQYF.

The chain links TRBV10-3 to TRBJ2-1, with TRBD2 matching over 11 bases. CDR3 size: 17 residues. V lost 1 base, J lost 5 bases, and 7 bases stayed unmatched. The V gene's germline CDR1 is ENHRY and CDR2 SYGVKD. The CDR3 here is CAISEFTSGSIDNEQFF. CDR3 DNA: TGTGCCATCAGTGAGTTTACTAGCGGGAGTATTGACAATGAGCAGTTCTTC.

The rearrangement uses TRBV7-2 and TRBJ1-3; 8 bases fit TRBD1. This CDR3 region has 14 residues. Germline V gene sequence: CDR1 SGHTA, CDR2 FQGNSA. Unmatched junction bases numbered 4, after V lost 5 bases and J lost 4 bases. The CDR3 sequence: CASSPTGVGNTIYF. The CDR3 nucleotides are TGTGCCAGCAGCCCGACAGGGGTAGGAAACACCATATATTTT.

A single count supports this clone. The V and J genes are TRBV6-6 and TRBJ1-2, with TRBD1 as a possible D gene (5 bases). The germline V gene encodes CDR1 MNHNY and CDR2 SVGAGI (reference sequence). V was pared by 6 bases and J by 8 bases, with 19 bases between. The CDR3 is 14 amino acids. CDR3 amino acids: CASSPRAGGDGYTF. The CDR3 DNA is TGTGCCAGCAGCCCACGGGCGGGGGGGGACGGCTACACCTTC.

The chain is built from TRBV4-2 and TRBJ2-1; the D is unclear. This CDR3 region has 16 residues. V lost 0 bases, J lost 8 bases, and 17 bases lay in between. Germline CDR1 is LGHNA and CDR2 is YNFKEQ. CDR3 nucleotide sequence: TGTGCCAGCAGCCAAGATTGGTCCAAACCAGGCCATGAGCAGTTCTTC. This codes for CASSQDWSKPGHEQFF.

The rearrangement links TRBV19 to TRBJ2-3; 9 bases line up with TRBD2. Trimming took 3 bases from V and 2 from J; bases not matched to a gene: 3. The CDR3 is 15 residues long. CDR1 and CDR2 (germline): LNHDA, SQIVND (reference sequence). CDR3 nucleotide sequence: TGTGCCAGTAGTATTGGGACTAGCCTCACAGATACGCAGTATTTT. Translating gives CASSIGTSLTDTQYF.

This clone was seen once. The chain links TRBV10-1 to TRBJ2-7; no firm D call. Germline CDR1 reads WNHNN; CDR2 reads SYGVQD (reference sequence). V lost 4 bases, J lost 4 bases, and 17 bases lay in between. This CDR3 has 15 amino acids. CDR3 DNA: TGCGCCAGCAGTGGTTCTAGGAGCTACCCATACGAGCAGTACTTC. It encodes CASSGSRSYPYEQYF.

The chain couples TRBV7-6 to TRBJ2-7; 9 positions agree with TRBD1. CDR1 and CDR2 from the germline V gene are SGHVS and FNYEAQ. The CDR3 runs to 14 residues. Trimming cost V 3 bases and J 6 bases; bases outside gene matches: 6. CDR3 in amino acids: CASSFSGTGSEQYF. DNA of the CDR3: TGTGCCAGCAGCTTCTCCGGGACAGGGTCCGAGCAGTACTTC.

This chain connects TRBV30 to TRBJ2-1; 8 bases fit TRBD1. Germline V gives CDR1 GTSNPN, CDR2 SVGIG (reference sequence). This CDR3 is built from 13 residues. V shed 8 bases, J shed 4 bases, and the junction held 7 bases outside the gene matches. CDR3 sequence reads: CARTRQGYNEQFF. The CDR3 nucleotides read TGTGCCCGGACCAGACAGGGGTACAATGAGCAGTTCTTC.

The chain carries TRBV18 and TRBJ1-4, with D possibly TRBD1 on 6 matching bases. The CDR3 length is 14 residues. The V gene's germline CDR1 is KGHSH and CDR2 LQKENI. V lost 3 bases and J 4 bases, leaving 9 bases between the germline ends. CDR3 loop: CASSPQGLNEKLFF. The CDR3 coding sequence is TGTGCCAGCTCACCGCAGGGGCTTAATGAAAAACTGTTTTTT.

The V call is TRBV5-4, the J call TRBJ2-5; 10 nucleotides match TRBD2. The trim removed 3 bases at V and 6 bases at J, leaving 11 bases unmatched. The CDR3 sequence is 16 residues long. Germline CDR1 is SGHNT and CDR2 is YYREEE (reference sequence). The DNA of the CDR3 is TGTGCCAGCAGCTCTACACTAGCGGGACCTCTCCAGACCCAGTACTTC. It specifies CASSSTLAGPLQTQYF. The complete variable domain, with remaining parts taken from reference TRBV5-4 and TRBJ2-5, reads ETGVTQSPTHLIKTRGQQVTLRCSSQSGHNTVSWYQQALGQGPQFIFQYYREEENGRGNFPPRFSGLQFPNYSSELNVNALELDDSALYLCASSSTLAGPLQTQYFGPGTRLLVL.

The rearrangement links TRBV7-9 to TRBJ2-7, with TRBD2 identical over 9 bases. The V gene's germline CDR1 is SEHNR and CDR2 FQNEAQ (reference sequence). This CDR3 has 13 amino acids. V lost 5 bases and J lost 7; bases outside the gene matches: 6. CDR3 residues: CASSPWTSEEQYF. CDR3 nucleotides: TGTGCCAGCAGCCCGTGGACTAGCGAAGAGCAGTACTTC.

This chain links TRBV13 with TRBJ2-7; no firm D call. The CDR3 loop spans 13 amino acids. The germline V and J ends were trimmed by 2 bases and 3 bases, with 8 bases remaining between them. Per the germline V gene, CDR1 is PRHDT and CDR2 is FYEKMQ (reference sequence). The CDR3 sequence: CASSLRGYYEQYF. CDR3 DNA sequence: TGTGCCAGCAGCTTAAGAGGTTACTACGAGCAGTACTTC.

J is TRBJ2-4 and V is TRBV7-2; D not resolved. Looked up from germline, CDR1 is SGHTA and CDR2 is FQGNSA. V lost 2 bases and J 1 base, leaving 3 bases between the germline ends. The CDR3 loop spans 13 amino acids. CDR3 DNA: TGTGCCAGCAGCTTACAGGCCAAAAACATTCAGTACTTC. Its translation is CASSLQAKNIQYF.

In DNA form, the CDR3 reads TGCGCCAGCAGCTTCAGGGACAGGGGGCTCGAGAACACTGAAGCTTTCTTT. Its translation: CASSFRDRGLENTEAFF. The chain carries TRBV5-1 and TRBJ1-1; 12 bases map to TRBD1. V lost 2 bases to trimming and J lost 1 base; unmatched junction nucleotides: 6. The CDR3 length is 17 residues. Germline V gene lookup returns CDR1 SGHRS and CDR2 YFSETQ.

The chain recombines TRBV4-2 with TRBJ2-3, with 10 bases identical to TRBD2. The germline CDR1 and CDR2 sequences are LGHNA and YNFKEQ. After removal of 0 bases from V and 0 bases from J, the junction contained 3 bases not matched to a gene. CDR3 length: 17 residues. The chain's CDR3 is CASSQELAGLSTDTQYF. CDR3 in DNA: TGTGCCAGCAGCCAAGAACTAGCGGGGCTAAGCACAGATACGCAGTATTTT.

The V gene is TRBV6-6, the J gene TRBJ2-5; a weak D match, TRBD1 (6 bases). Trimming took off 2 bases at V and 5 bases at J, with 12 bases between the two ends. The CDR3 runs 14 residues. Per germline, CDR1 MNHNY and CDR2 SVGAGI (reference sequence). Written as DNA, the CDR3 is TGTGCCAGCAGTTACCCAGGGGATGGGGAGACCCAGTACTTC. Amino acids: CASSYPGDGETQYF.

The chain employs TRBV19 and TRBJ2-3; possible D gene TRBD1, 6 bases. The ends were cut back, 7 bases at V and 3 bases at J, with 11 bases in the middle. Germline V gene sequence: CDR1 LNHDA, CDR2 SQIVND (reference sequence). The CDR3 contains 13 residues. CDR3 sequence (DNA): TGTGCCAGTACCCCGGACAGAACAGATACGCAGTATTTT. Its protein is CASTPDRTDTQYF.